In this sample, the clone carrying this T cell receptor (beta chain) turned up a few times. The source of the sample is a study of blood T cell repertoires in COVID-19. Overall study: Sample material is recorded as cDNA or gDNA derived from T cells, B-cell-depleted T cells, or PBMCs.

Per the original data handling: For nucleated cells, counts were estimated from reference gene primer amplification. Clones were sequenced by immunoSEQ multiplex PCR, and TCRdb holds only the in-frame ones, with some missing. V, J and clone size reflect that table, while D and trimming were determined from the DNA. The sample comprises roughly 130,000 clones, 84% of which are singletons, and more than 3% rests with the top ten. The study drew participants aged about 18 to 89 years from approximately 23 US areas. Participants' own reports of clinical history determined their cohort assignment. There are 15 residues in the CDR3. Germline V lookup: CDR1 SEHNR, CDR2 FQNEAQ (reference sequence). The V end was cut by 3 bases, the J end by 2 bases, with 13 bases between.

The J gene is TRBJ1-2, the V gene TRBV7-9, with D perhaps matching TRBD1 (5 bases). The clonotype comes from a woman in her forties or fifties with acute COVID-19. The sequenced sample consisted of PBMCs or T cells enriched from blood (not recorded which). This chain's CDR3 is CASSFSGRVNYGYTF. CDR3 coding DNA: TGTGCCAGCAGCTTTTCGGGCAGGGTGAACTATGGCTACACCTTC.